A selection of T cell receptor beta chains follows, all from one sample in a study of lymphopenia after photon versus proton radiotherapy. Profiled with immunoSEQ multiplex PCR; TCRdb holds only in-frame clones, not every one. The sample yields approximately 150,000 clones, more than 85% seen once. This specimen was peripheral blood, taken from a patient treated with photon-based radiotherapy. The receptors come from a man in his forties or fifties with gastric cancer. CDR3s include the opening cysteine and the closing phenylalanine or tryptophan. A D gene is named only where the DNA matches it firmly. For some rows the clone size is stated as once, few or many, or as a class when expanded; others skip it.

clone size	J gene	V gene	D gene	CDR3 DNA	CDR3 protein
NA	TRBJ1-5	TRBV6-4	NA	TGTGCCAGCAGTCCAGATAGCAATCAGCCCCAGCATTTT	CASSPDSNQPQHF
NA	TRBJ2-1	TRBV6-5	TRBD2	TGTGCCAGCAGTCCGACTAGCGGGAGCTACAATGAGCAGTTCTTC	CASSPTSGSYNEQFF
NA	TRBJ2-5	TRBV7-8	NA	TGTGCCAGCAGCTTTCGTGTACAAGAGACCCAGTACTTC	CASSFRVQETQYF
NA	TRBJ2-2	TRBV5-1	NA	TGCGCCAGCAGCCCGGGAGCGGCCGCGAACACCGGGGAGCTGTTTTTT	CASSPGAAANTGELFF
once	TRBJ2-1	TRBV14	TRBD2	TGTGCCAGCAGCCCCGGGACTAGCGGGACGCAGTTCTTC	CASSPGTSGTQFF
NA	TRBJ2-7	TRBV4-3	NA	TGCGCCAGCAGCCGAAATCTCGGGGGAGGCTACGAGCAGTACTTC	CASSRNLGGGYEQYF
few	TRBJ2-7	TRBV28	TRBD1	TGTGCCAGCAGTTCCGCTTCAGGGGGCTCCTACGAGCAGTACTTC	CASSSASGGSYEQYF
NA	TRBJ1-2	TRBV30	NA	TGTGCCTGGAGAAGGGGTGGCTACACCTTC	CAWRRGGYTF
NA	TRBJ1-2	TRBV28	NA	TGTGCCAGCAGTTCACAGGGATCCTATGGCTACACCTTC	CASSSQGSYGYTF
NA	TRBJ1-1	TRBV7-2	NA	TGTGCCAGCAGCTTAGGGGTCTGGAACACTGAAGCTTTCTTT	CASSLGVWNTEAFF
NA	TRBJ2-7	TRBV28	TRBD2	TGTGCCAGCAGCCGGACTAGCGGCGGATCCTACGAGCAGTACTTC	CASSRTSGGSYEQYF
once	TRBJ1-4	TRBV7-9	TRBD1	TGTGCCAGCAGCCCTACGTCCGGGACAGGGGATAAAAAACTGTTTTTT	CASSPTSGTGDKKLFF
NA	TRBJ1-5	TRBV27	NA	TGTGCCAGCAGTTTTAGTGGAAGACAGCCCCAGCATTTT	CASSFSGRQPQHF
few	TRBJ2-7	TRBV11-2	TRBD1	TGTGCCAGCAGCTTAGCACGGACAGGACGCTACGAGCAGTACTTC	CASSLARTGRYEQYF
NA	TRBJ1-2	TRBV2	TRBD1	TGTGCCAGCAGTGATCCACAGGGGAACTATGGCTACACCTTC	CASSDPQGNYGYTF
NA	TRBJ2-7	TRBV5-1	NA	TGCGCCAGCCGACAGGATCTCTCCTACGAGCAGTACTTC	CASRQDLSYEQYF
NA	TRBJ2-1	TRBV7-8	TRBD1	TGTGCCAGCAGCCCACAGGGGGCTTCCTACAATGAGCAGTTCTTC	CASSPQGASYNEQFF
NA	TRBJ1-5	TRBV29-1	NA	TGCAGCGTTGAAAGGGGTCGGCAGCCCCAGCATTTT	CSVERGRQPQHF
NA	TRBJ2-1	TRBV9	TRBD1	TGTGCCAGCAGCGTAGGGACAGGGACGACCTACAATGAGCAGTTCTTC	CASSVGTGTTYNEQFF
NA	TRBJ2-1	TRBV4-2	TRBD2	TGTGCCAGCAGCCAAGAGGAAAGCGGGAGGCTCTACAATGAGCAGTTCTTC	CASSQEESGRLYNEQFF
NA	TRBJ2-7	TRBV2	TRBD2	TGTGCCAGCAGTGAATCTAGCGGGAGAGTCGACGAGCAGTACTTC	CASSESSGRVDEQYF
NA	TRBJ2-7	TRBV7-8	TRBD2	TGTGCCAGCAGCTTAAGGAGCGGGAGTTCCTACGAGCAGTACTTC	CASSLRSGSSYEQYF
NA	TRBJ2-7	TRBV7-8	TRBD1	TGTGCCAGCAGCACGGACAGGGCAAGGGAGCAGTACTTC	CASSTDRAREQYF
NA	TRBJ1-4	TRBV5-1	NA	TGCGCCAGCAGCTTGGGTTTAACCCAGGTGAATGAAAAACTGTTTTTT	CASSLGLTQVNEKLFF
NA	TRBJ2-7	TRBV9	NA	TGTGCCAGCAGCATGTCGAATTCTCCATACGAGCAGTACTTC	CASSMSNSPYEQYF
NA	TRBJ2-1	TRBV5-1	NA	TGCGCCAGCAGGTCAAAGCTGGGGCTGGGAGCCAATGAGCAGTTCTTC	CASRSKLGLGANEQFF
NA	TRBJ2-3	TRBV19	NA	TGTGCCAGTAGTATTTTCCAGGGCACAGATACGCAGTATTTT	CASSIFQGTDTQYF
NA	TRBJ2-3	TRBV9	TRBD2	TGTGCCAGCAGCGTAAGGGGACTAGGCACAGATACGCAGTATTTT	CASSVRGLGTDTQYF
NA	TRBJ1-1	TRBV2	NA	TGTGCCAGCAGTCTAGTCAGGAATTTGGCTTTCTTT	CASSLVRNLAFF
NA	TRBJ1-2	TRBV23-1	NA	TGCGCCAGCAGTCAATCTTCGGATGGCTACACCTTC	CASSQSSDGYTF
NA	TRBJ2-7	TRBV6-1	TRBD1	TGTGCCAGCAGTGAAGCGGGGAACAGGGGCTACGAGCAGTACTTC	CASSEAGNRGYEQYF
NA	TRBJ2-2	TRBV14	TRBD1	TGTGCCAGCAGCCAAATGGACAGGGGATTTGGCGGGGAGCTGTTTTTT	CASSQMDRGFGGELFF
NA	TRBJ1-1	TRBV6-6	NA	TGTGCCAGCAGCCCTCAGTTGAACACTGAAGCTTTCTTT	CASSPQLNTEAFF
NA	TRBJ2-7	TRBV6-5	NA	TGTGCCAGCACAACAGTCAAGGGGCGCTACGAGCAGTACTTC	CASTTVKGRYEQYF
few	TRBJ1-5	TRBV5-1	TRBD1	TGCGCCAGCAGCTATGATACAGGGGGCAATCAGCCCCAGCATTTT	CASSYDTGGNQPQHF
once	TRBJ2-7	TRBV10-2	NA	TGCGCCAGCAGCCCGGGGGGCGCGAGGTACGAGCAGTACTTC	CASSPGGARYEQYF
few	TRBJ1-2	TRBV7-9	TRBD1	TGTGCCAGCAGCCCCGGGACAGCTAACTATGGCTACACCTTC	CASSPGTANYGYTF
NA	TRBJ1-1	TRBV30	NA	TGTGCCTGGAGTCCGGGGACCCCGCTGAGCACTGAAGCTTTCTTT	CAWSPGTPLSTEAFF
once	TRBJ1-2	TRBV7-2	TRBD1	TGTGCCAGCAGCTTATCTCCAACCGGGACAGGGTCTTATGATGGCTACACCTTC	CASSLSPTGTGSYDGYTF
NA	TRBJ2-1	TRBV9	NA	TGTGCCAGCAGCGTAGACGGTCCGGGATACAATGAGCAGTTCTTC	CASSVDGPGYNEQFF
few	TRBJ2-6	TRBV11-2	NA	TGTGCCAGCAGCTCCCTCGGTGTCCCTGGGGCCAACGTCCTGACTTTC	CASSSLGVPGANVLTF